These 18 T cell receptor beta chains were all obtained from the same sample, sequenced in a study of T cells in Graves' hyperthyroidism and ophthalmopathy. It was RNA transcripts that yielded the amplified TCR beta CDR3 regions. HTBI primers were the set used in a first-round RT-PCR of the TCR CDR3. TCRdb re-called the multiplex PCR reads with MiXCR, one entry per CDR3 protein. This table holds approximately 710,000 distinct CDR3 sequences, 15% to 20% found once. Specimen: blood. All receptors derive from a man aged 50-59 years with Graves' hyperthyroidism.

Here the CDR3 reads CASSLVAGGTNEQFF. Written as DNA, the CDR3 is TGTGCCAGCAGCTTAGTAGCGGGAGGGACCAATGAGCAGTTCTTC. The chain has TRBV7-2 and TRBJ2-1, with 11 bases lining up with TRBD2. The ends lost 1 base at V and 6 bases at J; junction bases unmatched: 2. The CDR3 extends over 15 amino acids. From germline, CDR1 is SGHTA and CDR2 FQGNSA.

This clonotype was seen at least ten times. For the CDR3, the DNA is TGTGCCAGCAGTTCCCGACAGGGTGTAGCAGATACGCAGTATTTT. It translates to CASSSRQGVADTQYF. This chain joins TRBV28 and TRBJ2-3, with 7 positions matching TRBD1. CDR3 length: 15 amino acids. CDR1 is MDHEN, CDR2 SYDVKM, per germline. Trimming took 4 bases from V and 4 from J; bases not matched to a gene: 8. The entire variable domain, with the rest obtained from reference TRBV28 and TRBJ2-3, is as follows: DVKVTQSSRYLVKRTGEKVFLECVQDMDHENMFWYRQDPGLGLRLIYFSYDVKMKEKGDIPEGYSVSREKKERFSLILESASTNQTSMYLCASSSRQGVADTQYFGPGTRLTVL.

The chain recombines TRBV6-5 with TRBJ1-2; D is unresolved. V was cut by 0 bases and J by 8 bases, with 13 bases left in between. The CDR3 is 14 residues long. Germline V gives CDR1 MNHEY, CDR2 SVGAGI. The CDR3 is CASSYSSGLRGYTF. The CDR3 nucleotides are TGTGCCAGCAGTTACTCCTCAGGCTTGAGGGGCTACACCTTC.

This clonotype was counted at least ten times. This sequence joins TRBV28 and TRBJ2-1; 14 bases match TRBD2. The CDR3 covers 18 residues. Germline-derived CDR1 and CDR2 are MDHEN and SYDVKM. Losses at the gene ends were 4 bases for V and 8 bases for J; bases not matched to a gene: 13. The CDR3 is CASSSPPGLAGGRDEQFF. DNA of the CDR3: TGTGCCAGCAGTTCCCCCCCCGGACTAGCGGGAGGTAGGGATGAGCAGTTCTTC.

CDR3 coding DNA: TGTGCCAGCACGAGAGACGGCGCCTACGAGCAGTACTTC. This translates into CASTRDGAYEQYF. The gene calls are TRBV7-9 and TRBJ2-7; the D is unclear. The V and J ends lost 7 bases and 2 bases respectively, with 12 bases between them. This CDR3 has 13 amino acids. Germline-derived CDR1 and CDR2 are SEHNR and FQNEAQ (reference sequence).

The gene calls are TRBV6-6 and TRBJ1-2; D is unclear. V lost 2 bases and J lost 7, with 11 bases in between. This CDR3 is 13 amino acids long. Germline V gene data show CDR1 as MNHNY and CDR2 as SVGAGI (reference sequence). CDR3 in amino acids: CASSYAGGSGYTF. Written as DNA, the CDR3 is TGTGCCAGCAGTTACGCTGGAGGGTCTGGCTACACCTTC.

This clonotype was recorded a few times. The chain has TRBV3-1 and TRBJ1-1; D gene ambiguous. The CDR3 covers 14 residues. The germline V and J ends were trimmed by 1 base and 4 bases, with 10 bases remaining between them. Germline CDR1 reads LGHDT; CDR2 reads YNNKEL (reference sequence). The CDR3 nucleotides read TGTGCCAGCAGCCAAGCCCGAAGATCCACTGAAGCTTTCTTT. It encodes CASSQARRSTEAFF.

This clonotype was detected many times. The V gene is TRBV6-1, the J gene TRBJ1-4, with 9 bases aligning to TRBD1. Germline V lookup: CDR1 MNHNS, CDR2 SASEGT. The CDR3 runs to 17 residues. J gave up 5 bases and V 5 bases, and 12 bases lay outside the gene matches. The CDR3 sequence: CASSYNLPTGGNEKLFF. The CDR3 nucleotides read TGTGCCAGCAGTTACAACCTACCGACAGGGGGGAATGAAAAACTGTTTTTT.

This clonotype showed up many times. V gene TRBV7-8 combines with J gene TRBJ2-3, with D unclear. The germline V gene has CDR1 SGHVS and CDR2 FQNEAQ. Trimming pared 5 bases from V and 3 bases from J, leaving 18 bases between. This CDR3 contains 16 residues. CDR3 loop: CASSIGRMGGTDTQYF. In DNA form, the CDR3 reads TGTGCCAGCAGCATAGGTCGGATGGGCGGAACAGATACGCAGTATTTT.

V is TRBV6-2 or TRBV6-3 and J is TRBJ2-1; TRBD2 matches at 9 bases. The CDR3 is 13 residues long. The V segment lost 11 bases and the J segment 4 bases; nucleotides outside the gene matches: 6. The V gene's germline CDR1 is MNHEY and CDR2 SVGEGT. The CDR3 sequence: CAVQREDYNEQFF. CDR3 sequence (DNA): TGTGCCGTCCAGCGGGAGGATTACAATGAGCAGTTCTTC.

This chain uses TRBV2 with TRBJ1-5; D not certain. There are 12 residues in the CDR3. Germline V gene data show CDR1 as SNHLY and CDR2 as FYNNEI. Trimming removed 7 bases from V and 3 bases from J, with 7 bases in between. CDR3 DNA sequence: TGTGCCAGCACTTACAACAATCAGCCCCAGCATTTT. It translates to CASTYNNQPQHF.

The J gene is TRBJ2-7, the V gene TRBV30; no reliable D call. V was cut by 2 bases and J by 7 bases, with 12 bases left in between. Germline CDR1 and CDR2: GTSNPN and SVGIG (reference sequence). The CDR3 runs 12 residues. The chain's CDR3 is CAWSPTWSEQYF. The CDR3 DNA reads TGTGCCTGGAGTCCCACCTGGTCGGAGCAGTACTTC.

This clonotype was observed a few times. Being one base from a much bigger clone, this may be a read error. The V call is TRBV20-1, the J call TRBJ2-7, with 7 bases lining up with TRBD1. From germline, CDR1 is DFQATT and CDR2 SNEGSKA (reference sequence). The length of the CDR3 is 13 residues. The V gene end was trimmed by 4 bases and the J gene end by 1 base; junction bases not matched to a gene: 4. The CDR3 here is CSATRDRSYEQYF. The CDR3 DNA follows: TGCAGTGCTACCCGGGACAGATCCTACGAGCAGTACTTC.

This clonotype has a handful of counts. The chain couples TRBV30 to TRBJ1-2; maybe TRBD1 (5 bases). This CDR3 spans 12 amino acids. Germline assignment: CDR1 GTSNPN and CDR2 SVGIG (reference sequence). Trimming removed 6 bases at V and 7 bases at J, with 15 bases between. CDR3 region: CACKDSGTGYTF. The CDR3 region has the DNA TGTGCCTGCAAGGACTCGGGGACTGGCTACACCTTC.

This chain connects TRBV6-2 or TRBV6-3 to TRBJ2-1; 10 bases are shared with TRBD2. The V segment lost 5 bases and the J segment 5 bases; nucleotides outside the gene matches: 9. This CDR3 has 16 residues. The germline gives CDR1 MNHEY, CDR2 SVGEGT. In DNA, the CDR3 is TGTGCCAGCAGTGTCCCTCCAGCGGGAGGGCACAATGAGCAGTTCTTC. Translated, it gives CASSVPPAGGHNEQFF.

This clonotype showed up many times. The rearrangement joins TRBV5-6 to TRBJ2-1; D is possibly TRBD1 (6 bases). Deletions cut 4 bases from V and 3 bases from J, with 14 bases between. CDR1 is SGHDT, CDR2 YYEEEE, per germline. CDR3 length: 15 residues. This CDR3 reads CASSTSGHLYNEQFF. CDR3 DNA sequence: TGTGCCAGCAGCACTTCGGGACACCTCTACAATGAGCAGTTCTTC.

There are a few counts of this clonotype. This CDR3 reads CASTGLEDYEQYF. In DNA form, the CDR3 reads TGTGCCAGCACAGGTCTCGAAGACTACGAGCAGTACTTC. The chain links TRBV28 to TRBJ2-7, with no clear D. This CDR3 is 13 amino acids long. Trimming took 7 bases from V and 3 from J, leaving 13 bases between them. Germline lookup yields CDR1 MDHEN and CDR2 SYDVKM.

The chain joins TRBV7-9 to TRBJ2-2; 10 positions agree with TRBD1. The CDR3 is made up of 15 amino acids. Germline CDR1 and CDR2: SEHNR and FQNEAQ (reference sequence). V was pared by 4 bases and J by 4 bases, with 3 bases of the junction left unmatched. The CDR3 protein is CASSSRDRGTGELFF. The CDR3 DNA follows: TGTGCCAGCAGCTCCCGGGACAGGGGCACCGGGGAGCTGTTTTTT.